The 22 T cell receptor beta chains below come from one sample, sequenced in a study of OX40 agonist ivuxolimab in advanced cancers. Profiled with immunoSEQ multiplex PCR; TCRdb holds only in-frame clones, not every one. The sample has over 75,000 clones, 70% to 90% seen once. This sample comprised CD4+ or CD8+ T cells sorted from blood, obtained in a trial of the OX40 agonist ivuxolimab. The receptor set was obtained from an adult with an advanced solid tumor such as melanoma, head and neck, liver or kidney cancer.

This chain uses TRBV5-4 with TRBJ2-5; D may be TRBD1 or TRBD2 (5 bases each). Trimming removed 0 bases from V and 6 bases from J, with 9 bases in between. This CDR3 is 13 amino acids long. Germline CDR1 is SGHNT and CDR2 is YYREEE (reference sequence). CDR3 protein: CASSLAGRKTQYF. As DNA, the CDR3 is TGTGCCAGCAGCTTGGCGGGGCGAAAGACCCAGTACTTC.

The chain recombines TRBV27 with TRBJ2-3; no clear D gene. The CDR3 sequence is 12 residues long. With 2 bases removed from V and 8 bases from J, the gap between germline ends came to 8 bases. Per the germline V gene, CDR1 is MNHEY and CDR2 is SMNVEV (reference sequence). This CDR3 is CASSLLPGTQYF. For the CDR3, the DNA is TGTGCCAGCAGTTTACTCCCGGGTACGCAGTATTTT.

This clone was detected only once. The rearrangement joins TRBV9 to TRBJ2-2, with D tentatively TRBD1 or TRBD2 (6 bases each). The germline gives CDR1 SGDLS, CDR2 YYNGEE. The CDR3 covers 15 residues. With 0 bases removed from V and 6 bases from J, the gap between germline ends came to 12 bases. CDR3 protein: CASSVVGGQAGELFF. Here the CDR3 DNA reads TGTGCCAGCAGCGTAGTTGGGGGGCAGGCCGGGGAGCTGTTTTTT.

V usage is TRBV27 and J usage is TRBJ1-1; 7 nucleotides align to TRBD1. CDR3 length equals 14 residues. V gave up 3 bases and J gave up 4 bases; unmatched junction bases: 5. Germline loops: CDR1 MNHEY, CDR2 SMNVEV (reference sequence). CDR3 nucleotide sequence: TGTGCCAGCAGTTTTGACAGGGTAGCCACTGAAGCTTTCTTT. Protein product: CASSFDRVATEAFF.

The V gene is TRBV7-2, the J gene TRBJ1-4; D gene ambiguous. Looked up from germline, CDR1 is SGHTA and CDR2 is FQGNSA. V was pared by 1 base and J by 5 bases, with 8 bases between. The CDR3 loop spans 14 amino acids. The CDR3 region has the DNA TGTGCCAGCAGCTTAGGGGGAGCAAATGAAAAACTGTTTTTT. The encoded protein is CASSLGGANEKLFF.

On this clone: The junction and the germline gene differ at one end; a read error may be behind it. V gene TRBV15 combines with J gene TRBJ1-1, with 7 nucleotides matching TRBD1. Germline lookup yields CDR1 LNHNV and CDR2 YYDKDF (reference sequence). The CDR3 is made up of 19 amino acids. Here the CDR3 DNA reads TGTGCCACCAGCCTGCCTGGAGGGGCAGGGGGTGGGTTGAACGCTGAAGCTTTCTTT. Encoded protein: CATSLPGGAGGGLNAEAFF.

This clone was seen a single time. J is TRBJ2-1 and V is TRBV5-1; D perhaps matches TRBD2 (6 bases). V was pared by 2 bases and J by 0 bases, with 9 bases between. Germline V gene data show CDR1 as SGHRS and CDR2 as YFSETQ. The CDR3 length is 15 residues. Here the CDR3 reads CASSFPGSSYNEQFF. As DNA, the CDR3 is TGCGCCAGCAGCTTCCCCGGGAGCTCCTACAATGAGCAGTTCTTC.

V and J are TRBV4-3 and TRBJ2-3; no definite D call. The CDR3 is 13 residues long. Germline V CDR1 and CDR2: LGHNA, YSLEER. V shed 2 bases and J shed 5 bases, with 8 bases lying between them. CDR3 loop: CASSQFRQDTQYF. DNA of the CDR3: TGCGCCAGCAGCCAATTCCGACAAGATACGCAGTATTTT.

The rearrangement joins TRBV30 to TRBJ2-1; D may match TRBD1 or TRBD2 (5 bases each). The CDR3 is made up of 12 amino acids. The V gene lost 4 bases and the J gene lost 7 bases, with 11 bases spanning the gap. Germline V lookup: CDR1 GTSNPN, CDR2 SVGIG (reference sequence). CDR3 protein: CAWKGPGNEQFF. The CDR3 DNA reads TGTGCCTGGAAGGGACCCGGAAATGAGCAGTTCTTC.

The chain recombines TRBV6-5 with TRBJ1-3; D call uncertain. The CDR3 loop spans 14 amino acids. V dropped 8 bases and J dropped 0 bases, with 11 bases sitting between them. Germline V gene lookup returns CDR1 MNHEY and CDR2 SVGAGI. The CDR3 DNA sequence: TGTGCCAGCGGCAAAATAAACTCTGGAAACACCATATATTTT. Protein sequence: CASGKINSGNTIYF.

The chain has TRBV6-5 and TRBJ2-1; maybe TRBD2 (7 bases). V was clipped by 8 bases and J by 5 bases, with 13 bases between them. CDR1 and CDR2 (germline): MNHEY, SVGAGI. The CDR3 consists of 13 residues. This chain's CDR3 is CASSEGGDNEQFF. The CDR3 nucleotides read TGTGCCAGCTCGGAGGGGGGGGACAATGAGCAGTTCTTC.

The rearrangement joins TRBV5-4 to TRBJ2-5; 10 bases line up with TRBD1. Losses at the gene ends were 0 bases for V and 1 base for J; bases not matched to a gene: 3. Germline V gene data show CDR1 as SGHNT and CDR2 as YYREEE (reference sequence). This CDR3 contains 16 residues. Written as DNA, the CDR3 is TGTGCCAGCAGCTTGGTAGGGACAGGGGCCCAAGAGACCCAGTACTTC. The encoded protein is CASSLVGTGAQETQYF.

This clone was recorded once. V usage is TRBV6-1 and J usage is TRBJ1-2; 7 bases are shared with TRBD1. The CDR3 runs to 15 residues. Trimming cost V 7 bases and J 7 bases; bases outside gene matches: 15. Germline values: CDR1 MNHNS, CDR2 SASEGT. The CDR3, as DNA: TGTGCCAGCAACCCCCTGGACAGGCCTTACGGTGGCTACACCTTC. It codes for CASNPLDRPYGGYTF.

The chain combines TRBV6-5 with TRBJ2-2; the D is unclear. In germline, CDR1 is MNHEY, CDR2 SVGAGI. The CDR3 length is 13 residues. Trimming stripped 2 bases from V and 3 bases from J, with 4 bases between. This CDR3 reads CASSYSYTGELFF. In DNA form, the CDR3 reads TGTGCCAGCAGTTACAGCTACACCGGGGAGCTGTTTTTT.

The CDR3, as DNA: TGTGCCAGCAGCTCACCTGGGGGGGGAACCGGGGAGCTGTTTTTT. Protein: CASSSPGGGTGELFF. The chain combines TRBV7-9 with TRBJ2-2; the match to TRBD2 covers 7 bases. The CDR3 spans 15 residues. Per germline, CDR1 SEHNR and CDR2 FQNEAQ (reference sequence). V lost 4 bases, J lost 5 bases, and 7 bases stayed unmatched.

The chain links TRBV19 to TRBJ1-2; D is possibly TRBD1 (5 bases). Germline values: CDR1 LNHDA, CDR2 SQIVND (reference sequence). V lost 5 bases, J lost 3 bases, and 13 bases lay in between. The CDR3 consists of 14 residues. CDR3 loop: CASSVGAGDYGYTF. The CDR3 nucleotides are TGTGCCAGTAGTGTCGGGGCAGGTGACTATGGCTACACCTTC. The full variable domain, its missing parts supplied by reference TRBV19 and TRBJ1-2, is DGGITQSPKYLFRKEGQNVTLSCEQNLNHDAMYWYRQDPGQGLRLIYYSQIVNDFQKGDIAEGYSVSREKKESFPLTVTSAQKNPTAFYLCASSVGAGDYGYTFGSGTRLTVV.

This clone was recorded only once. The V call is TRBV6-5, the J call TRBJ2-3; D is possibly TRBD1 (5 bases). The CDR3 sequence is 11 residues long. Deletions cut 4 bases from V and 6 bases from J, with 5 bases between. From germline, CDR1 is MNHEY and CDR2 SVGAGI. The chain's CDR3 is CASSSGDTQYF. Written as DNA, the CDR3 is TGTGCCAGCAGTTCAGGGGATACGCAGTATTTT.

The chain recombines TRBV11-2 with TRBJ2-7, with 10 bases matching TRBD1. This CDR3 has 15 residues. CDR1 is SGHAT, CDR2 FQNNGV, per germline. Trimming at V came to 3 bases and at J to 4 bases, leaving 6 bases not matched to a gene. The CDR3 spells CASSLAQGQGYEQYF. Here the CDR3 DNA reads TGTGCCAGCAGCTTGGCGCAGGGACAGGGGTACGAGCAGTACTTC.

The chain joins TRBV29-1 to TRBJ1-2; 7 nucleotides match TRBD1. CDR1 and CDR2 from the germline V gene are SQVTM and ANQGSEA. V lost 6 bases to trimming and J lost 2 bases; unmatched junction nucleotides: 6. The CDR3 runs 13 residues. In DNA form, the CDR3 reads TGCAGCGTCGACAGGGCCGAAAACTATGGCTACACCTTC. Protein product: CSVDRAENYGYTF.

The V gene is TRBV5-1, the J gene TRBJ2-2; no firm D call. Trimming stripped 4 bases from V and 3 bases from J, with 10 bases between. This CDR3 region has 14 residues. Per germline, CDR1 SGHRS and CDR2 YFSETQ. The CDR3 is CASSPGPDTGELFF. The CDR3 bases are TGCGCCAGCAGCCCCGGACCAGACACCGGGGAGCTGTTTTTT.

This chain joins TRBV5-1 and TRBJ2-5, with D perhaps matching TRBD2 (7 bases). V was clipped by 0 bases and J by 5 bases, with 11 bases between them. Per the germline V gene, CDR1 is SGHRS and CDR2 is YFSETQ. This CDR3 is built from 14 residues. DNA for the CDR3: TGCGCCAGCAGCTTGGAAAGGGGGGGCGAGACCCAGTACTTC. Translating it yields CASSLERGGETQYF. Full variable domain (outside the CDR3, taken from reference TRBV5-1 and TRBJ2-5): KAGVTQTPRYLIKTRGQQVTLSCSPISGHRSVSWYQQTPGQGLQFLFEYFSETQRNKGNFPGRFSGRQFSNSRSEMNVSTLELGDSALYLCASSLERGGETQYFGPGTRLLVL.

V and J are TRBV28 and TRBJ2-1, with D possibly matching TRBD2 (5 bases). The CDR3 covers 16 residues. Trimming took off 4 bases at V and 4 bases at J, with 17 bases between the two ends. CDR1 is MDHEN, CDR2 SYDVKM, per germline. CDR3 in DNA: TGTGCCAGCAGTTCTATCCCCCCCCGGGAATACAATGAGCAGTTCTTC. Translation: CASSSIPPREYNEQFF.